Below, 8 T cell receptor beta chains from the same sample are listed, as sequenced in a study of Ad26.COV2.S vaccination and SARS-CoV-2 variants (dated by TCRdb to the early 2020s). The sample's treatment or condition, from its label and the paper: approximately 18 received Ad26.COV2.S at low or high dose, single or two shots; 5 received placebo; per-sample allocation not given. For vaccine and placebo recipients, the sequenced repertoires came from samples collected on day 63 after the first injection. Libraries came from the immunoSEQ multiplex PCR assay. The immuneACCESS repertoire file appears here via TCRdb, limited to in-frame rearrangements. These files lack a portion of the clones; in checked studies, under half of the deficit traces to unresolved V genes, and the cause of the others is not known. The sample includes more than 350,000 clones, with around nine tenths observed a single time. The top ten clones comprise over 9% of the sample.

The sequences come from peripheral blood, collected in a trial of Ad26.COV2.S vaccine versus placebo. Receptors originate from a person between 18 and 60 years old who received the Ad26.COV2.S COVID-19 vaccine or a placebo.

The rearrangement uses TRBV19 and TRBJ2-1; D not resolved. CDR3 length: 12 residues. CDR1 is LNHDA, CDR2 SQIVND, per germline (reference sequence). V lost 4 bases, J lost 5 bases, and 6 bases lay in between. CDR3: CASSNLNNEQFF. CDR3 sequence (DNA): TGTGCCAGTAGTAACCTAAACAATGAGCAGTTCTTC.

The chain uses TRBV28 and TRBJ2-5, with 11 bases aligning to TRBD1. The germline V gene encodes CDR1 MDHEN and CDR2 SYDVKM. The CDR3 covers 15 residues. V was pared by 4 bases and J by 4 bases, with 5 bases of the junction left unmatched. CDR3 DNA sequence: TGTGCCAGCAGTTCTGGACAGGGGGCCCCAGAGACCCAGTACTTC. Its protein is CASSSGQGAPETQYF.

This chain connects TRBV11-2 to TRBJ2-5, with 7 bases matching TRBD2. The germline V gene encodes CDR1 SGHAT and CDR2 FQNNGV. V shed 2 bases and J 5 bases; nucleotides not matched to a gene: 5. CDR3 length: 14 amino acids. The CDR3 sequence: CASSLSDGGETQYF. As DNA, the CDR3 is TGTGCCAGCAGCTTATCAGACGGGGGGGAGACCCAGTACTTC.

This chain uses TRBV18 with TRBJ1-1, with D possibly TRBD1 on 5 matching bases. Trimming took 3 bases from V and 1 from J, leaving 12 bases between them. The length of the CDR3 is 15 residues. The germline V gene encodes CDR1 KGHSH and CDR2 LQKENI. This CDR3 reads CASSPWGGENTEAFF. CDR3 DNA sequence: TGTGCCAGCTCACCCTGGGGGGGTGAGAACACTGAAGCTTTCTTT. The full variable domain, completed using reference TRBV18 and TRBJ1-1, is NAGVMQNPRHLVRRRGQEARLRCSPMKGHSHVYWYRQLPEEGLKFMVYLQKENIIDESGMPKERFSAEFPKEGPSILRIQQVVRGDSAAYFCASSPWGGENTEAFFGQGTRLTVV.

This clone showed up just a few times. The rearrangement joins TRBV6-1 to TRBJ1-5; D is possibly TRBD1 (5 bases). The CDR3 contains 14 residues. Trimming took 7 bases from V and 5 from J, leaving 15 bases between them. Germline V gene lookup returns CDR1 MNHNS and CDR2 SASEGT. The CDR3 DNA is TGTGCCAGCAATCAAGGTTGGGGGTATCAGCCCCAGCATTTT. Translating it yields CASNQGWGYQPQHF.

J is TRBJ2-1 and V is TRBV6-4; D perhaps matches TRBD1 (6 bases). CDR1 and CDR2 (germline): MRHNA, SNTAGT. There are 14 residues in the CDR3. V lost 4 bases, J lost 9 bases, and 16 bases lay in between. Here the CDR3 reads CASSGNRDGSEQFF. The CDR3 bases are TGTGCCAGCAGTGGAAACAGGGACGGTAGTGAGCAGTTCTTC.

The chain joins TRBV27 to TRBJ1-6; the match to TRBD1 covers 7 bases. Germline values: CDR1 MNHEY, CDR2 SMNVEV (reference sequence). This CDR3 comprises 14 residues. Losses at the gene ends were 5 bases for V and 7 bases for J; bases not matched to a gene: 5. As DNA, the CDR3 is TGTGCCAGCAGTCCAGGGACAGCGAATTCACCCCTCCACTTT. It translates to CASSPGTANSPLHF.

The V call is TRBV11-2, the J call TRBJ1-5, with D possibly matching TRBD1 (6 bases). V was cut by 0 bases and J by 7 bases, with 13 bases left in between. This CDR3 comprises 15 residues. The V gene's germline CDR1 is SGHAT and CDR2 FQNNGV. CDR3: CASSLDLTGTQPQHF. As DNA, the CDR3 is TGTGCCAGCAGCTTAGATCTGACAGGCACGCAGCCCCAGCATTTT.